The clone carrying this T cell receptor beta chain was observed a single time. The data derive from a study of blood T cell repertoires in COVID-19. Using immunoSEQ multiplex PCR, the repertoire was profiled, and TCRdb retains in-frame clones only, with some absent. The repertoire holds over 150,000 clones, more than 70% seen once, with 15% to 20% in the top ten. Germline lookup yields CDR1 SGHRS and CDR2 YFSETQ. The CDR3 contains 18 residues. The trim removed 4 bases at V and 7 bases at J, leaving 19 bases unmatched. V is TRBV5-1 and J is TRBJ2-3, with 9 bases lining up with TRBD1. Input material: peripheral blood. The TCR originated in a man aged 45-60 years with COVID-19, enrolled during active disease. CDR3 DNA sequence: TGCGCCAGCAGCCATCAGGACAGGGGTCCTGCAATACTAAATACGCAGTATTTT. Its protein product is CASSHQDRGPAILNTQYF.